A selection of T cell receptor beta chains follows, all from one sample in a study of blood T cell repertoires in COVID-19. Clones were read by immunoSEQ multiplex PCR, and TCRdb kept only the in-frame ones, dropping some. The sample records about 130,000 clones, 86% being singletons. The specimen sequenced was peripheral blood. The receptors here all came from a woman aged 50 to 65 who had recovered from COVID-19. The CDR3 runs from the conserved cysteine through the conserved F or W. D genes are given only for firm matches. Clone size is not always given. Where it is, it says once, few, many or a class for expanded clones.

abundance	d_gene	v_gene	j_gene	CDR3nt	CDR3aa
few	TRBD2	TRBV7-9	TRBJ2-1	TGTGCCAGCAGCTCGACTAGCGGGAATAATGAGCAGTTCTTC	CASSSTSGNNEQFF
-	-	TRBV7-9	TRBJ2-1	TGTGCCAGCCCGGGTCCGGCCAATGAGCAGTTCTTC	CASPGPANEQFF
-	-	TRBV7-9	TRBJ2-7	TGTGCCAGCAGCTCTTGGACAGACCCCCCCTACGAGCAGTACTTC	CASSSWTDPPYEQYF
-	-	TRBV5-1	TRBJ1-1	TGCGCCAGCAGCTTGGGAGAAGGGAGGGGCACTGAAGCTTTCTTT	CASSLGEGRGTEAFF
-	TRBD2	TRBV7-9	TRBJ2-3	TGTGCCAGCAGCTTAGTTTCAACTAGCGGGAGGAACACAGATACGCAGTATTTT	CASSLVSTSGRNTDTQYF
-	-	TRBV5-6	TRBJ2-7	TGTGCCAGCAGGGAGCTAGCGCAACCCTACGAGCAGTACTTC	CASRELAQPYEQYF
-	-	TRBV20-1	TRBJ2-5	TGCAGTGCTAGAGATCGGGAGACCCAGTACTTC	CSARDRETQYF
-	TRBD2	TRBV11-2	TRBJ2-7	TGTGCCAGCAGCTTAGGGGGACTAGGCTACGAGCAGTACTTC	CASSLGGLGYEQYF
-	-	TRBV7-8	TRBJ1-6	TGTGCCAGCAGCCCCCGAGACAGAATATTAAATAATTCACCCCTCCACTTT	CASSPRDRILNNSPLHF
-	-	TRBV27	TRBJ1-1	TGTGCCAGCAGTTTATTGGCGGGGGGGAACACTGAAGCTTTCTTT	CASSLLAGGNTEAFF
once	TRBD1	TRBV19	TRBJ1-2	TGTGCCAGTAGTCGCCGGGACAGCTATGGCTACACCTTC	CASSRRDSYGYTF